This T cell receptor beta chain was identified in a study of blood T cells in healthy people across ages. Together with a sample-barcoded 5' primer, a J-beta primer mix was included in a second PCR lasting roughly 6 to 12 cycles. Each cDNA molecule, via a template-switch adaptor with 12 random nucleotides, was tagged. One entry per CDR3 protein results from TCRdb running MiXCR on the 5' RACE reads. In the table there are 550,000 to 750,000 distinct CDR3 sequences, over 20% of which are singletons. Per the germline V gene, CDR1 is LNHNV and CDR2 is YYDKDF (reference sequence). Trimming stripped 0 bases from V and 4 bases from J, with 13 bases between. The CDR3 contains 16 residues.

The gene calls are TRBV15 and TRBJ2-1, with unresolved D. Sample: blood. The receptor's source is a man aged 70 or older in good health. The CDR3 reads CATSRDQVYSYNEQFF. In DNA, the CDR3 is TGTGCCACCAGCAGAGATCAGGTGTACAGTTACAATGAGCAGTTCTTC.